Presented here are 32 T cell receptor beta chains from one specimen sequenced in a study of blood T cell repertoires in COVID-19 (TCRdb year 2020). Library construction relied on the immunoSEQ multiplex PCR assay. The source is immuneACCESS, and TCRdb retained only in-frame sequences with V and J called. Part of the clones is not carried over; for the studies checked, unresolved V genes explain less than half of this, and the remainder is unexplained. The sample table shows about 400,000 clones, and about 90% are seen once. About 3% of the sample is in the top ten clones. Sequenced material: PBMCs or T cells enriched from blood (not recorded which). These receptors were taken from a woman in her thirties who had recovered from COVID-19.

The chain joins TRBV4-2 to TRBJ2-3; no clear D. Trimming cost V 0 bases and J 5 bases, with 12 bases left between them. The CDR3 covers 15 residues. The germline V gene encodes CDR1 LGHNA and CDR2 YNFKEQ. The CDR3 region is CASSQEPWARDTQYF. In nucleotides, the CDR3 is TGTGCCAGCAGCCAAGAGCCCTGGGCCCGAGATACGCAGTATTTT.

This chain connects TRBV2 to TRBJ1-6; D gene uncertain. This CDR3 comprises 15 residues. Germline V lookup: CDR1 SNHLY, CDR2 FYNNEI. The V end was cut by 5 bases, the J end by 4 bases, with 12 bases between. For the CDR3, the DNA is TGTGCCAGCAGTATTGGGCTCTATTATAATTCACCCCTCCACTTT. This translates into CASSIGLYYNSPLHF.

The V gene is TRBV15, the J gene TRBJ2-1; D call uncertain. V dropped 5 bases and J dropped 2 bases, with 10 bases sitting between them. There are 14 residues in the CDR3. The V gene's germline CDR1 is LNHNV and CDR2 YYDKDF (reference sequence). The CDR3 loop is CATSSAQTYNEQFF. In DNA form, the CDR3 reads TGTGCCACCAGCTCGGCACAGACCTACAATGAGCAGTTCTTC.

This clone has only one observation. The chain carries TRBV19 and TRBJ1-4; 8 positions agree with TRBD1. The junction had 5 bases not matched to a gene; V was cut back by 4 bases and J by 4 bases. The CDR3 is 15 amino acids. Germline CDR1 LNHDA, CDR2 SQIVND (reference sequence). The CDR3 loop is CASSTTGGINEKLFF. The CDR3 DNA follows: TGTGCCAGTAGTACCACAGGGGGAATTAATGAAAAACTGTTTTTT.

Concerning this clone: The same CDR3 can be traced to other DNA sequences in this sample. The chain carries TRBV7-2 and TRBJ2-3; D is unresolved. CDR3 size: 12 residues. The V and J ends lost 5 bases and 2 bases respectively, with 5 bases between them. CDR1 is SGHTA, CDR2 FQGNSA, per germline. CDR3 nucleotides: TGTGCCAGCAGCCCGTACACAGATACGCAGTATTTT. Protein sequence: CASSPYTDTQYF.

This rearrangement joins TRBV2 to TRBJ2-7; D is uncertain. V dropped 2 bases and J dropped 2 bases, with 10 bases sitting between them. The CDR3 is 14 residues long. Germline V gene data show CDR1 as SNHLY and CDR2 as FYNNEI. In DNA form, the CDR3 reads TGTGCCAGCAGTGAATTCGGCGGCCCCTACGAGCAGTACTTC. The encoded protein is CASSEFGGPYEQYF.

The chain recombines TRBV18 with TRBJ2-2, with 8 bases that match TRBD1. This CDR3 spans 15 amino acids. With V trimmed by 6 bases and J by 0 bases, 3 bases remained unmatched. Germline CDR1 reads KGHSH; CDR2 reads LQKENI. For the CDR3, the DNA is TGTGCCAGCTCCCGGGGACAGGCGAACACCGGGGAGCTGTTTTTT. Amino acids: CASSRGQANTGELFF.

This chain joins TRBV18 and TRBJ1-2, with 8 bases matching TRBD1. The CDR3 extends over 16 amino acids. V dropped 6 bases and J dropped 3; count of bases not matched to a gene: 12. Looked up from germline, CDR1 is KGHSH and CDR2 is LQKENI. The CDR3 DNA is TGTGCCAGCTCGACCCTCGGACAGGGAACGGACTATGGCTACACCTTC. Translated: CASSTLGQGTDYGYTF. Variable domain in full (rest from reference TRBV18 and TRBJ1-2): NAGVMQNPRHLVRRRGQEARLRCSPMKGHSHVYWYRQLPEEGLKFMVYLQKENIIDESGMPKERFSAEFPKEGPSILRIQQVVRGDSAAYFCASSTLGQGTDYGYTFGSGTRLTVV.

The chain employs TRBV2 and TRBJ2-5; possibly TRBD2 for D (7 bases). The CDR3 runs to 13 residues. The V end was cut by 6 bases, the J end by 5 bases, with 13 bases between. CDR1 and CDR2 from the germline V gene are SNHLY and FYNNEI. As DNA, the CDR3 is TGTGCCAGCAGGAGGGGGGGGTATGAGACCCAGTACTTC. The encoded protein is CASRRGGYETQYF.

The V and J genes are TRBV24-1 and TRBJ1-1, with 9 bases identical to TRBD1. Germline V gives CDR1 KGHDR, CDR2 SFDVKD. The CDR3 extends over 14 amino acids. With 5 bases clipped from V and 8 bases from J, the junction kept 8 bases outside the gene matches. CDR3 DNA sequence: TGTGCCACCAGTGCTAGTTTCGGGACAGGGGAAGCTTTCTTT. Its translation is CATSASFGTGEAFF.

The chain combines TRBV6-5 with TRBJ2-7, with 11 bases fitting TRBD2. CDR1 is MNHEY and CDR2 is SVGAGI in the germline V gene. The CDR3 contains 15 residues. V dropped 4 bases and J dropped 7; count of bases not matched to a gene: 9. The CDR3 sequence is CASSLTSGAQREQYF. DNA for the CDR3: TGTGCCAGCAGTTTGACTAGCGGGGCGCAGCGGGAGCAGTACTTC.

V is TRBV1 and J is TRBJ2-5; the DNA was not used to check the table's D call, TRBD2. TRBV1 is flagged as a pseudogene. CDR3 length: 16 amino acids. The CDR3 nucleotides are TGCACCAGCAGCCAATCGACGCTAGCGGGGGGCCCATGCCAGTACTTC. Translated: CTSSQSTLAGGPCQYF.

The V call is TRBV7-9, the J call TRBJ1-2; D gene ambiguous. V shed 4 bases and J shed 2 bases, with 11 bases lying between them. This CDR3 has 14 residues. From germline, CDR1 is SEHNR and CDR2 FQNEAQ (reference sequence). The CDR3 loop reads CASSSLLENYGYTF. CDR3 sequence (DNA): TGTGCCAGCAGCTCCCTTCTTGAGAACTATGGCTACACCTTC.

The chain couples TRBV5-8 to TRBJ1-1; D is ambiguous. The CDR3 is 14 amino acids. Germline lookup yields CDR1 SGHTS and CDR2 YDEGEE. The ends were cut back, 1 base at V and 4 bases at J, with 11 bases in the middle. CDR3 region: CASSLMQFRTEAFF. As DNA, the CDR3 is TGTGCCAGCAGCTTGATGCAGTTCCGCACTGAAGCTTTCTTT.

This clone was counted a few times. The chain recombines TRBV2 with TRBJ2-7, with D tentatively TRBD2 (6 bases). Between the trimmed V and J ends, which lost 5 bases and 1 base, there was a span of 12 bases. CDR1 and CDR2 (germline): SNHLY, FYNNEI. The CDR3 contains 14 residues. In nucleotides, the CDR3 is TGTGCCAGCAGTTCGGGACTCCTGTCCTACGAGCAGTACTTC. Translating gives CASSSGLLSYEQYF.

The CDR3 reads CATSRGERETSGDTQYF. The CDR3 DNA is TGTGCCACCAGCAGAGGGGAGCGGGAGACGTCAGGAGATACGCAGTATTTT. The V call is TRBV15, the J call TRBJ2-3, with 8 bases lining up with TRBD2. The CDR3 extends over 17 amino acids. The V gene's germline CDR1 is LNHNV and CDR2 YYDKDF (reference sequence). V trimming: 1 base; J trimming: 5 bases; junction bases outside the gene matches: 11.

The chain combines TRBV7-9 with TRBJ2-2; 8 nucleotides line up with TRBD1. The J segment lost 0 bases and the V segment lost 8 bases, leaving 11 bases of the junction unmatched. The CDR3 has 17 residues. CDR1 SEHNR and CDR2 FQNEAQ come from the germline V gene (reference sequence). The CDR3, as DNA: TGTGCCAGCGTACACACCAGGGGGCCTTCGAACACCGGGGAGCTGTTTTTT. Translated: CASVHTRGPSNTGELFF.

The genes are TRBV19 and TRBJ2-2; 9 positions match TRBD1. The CDR3 has 16 amino acids. V gave up 1 base and J gave up 1 base; unmatched junction bases: 1. Germline loops: CDR1 LNHDA, CDR2 SQIVND (reference sequence). CDR3 coding DNA: TGTGCCAGTAGTATAGTGGGACAGGGGAACACCGGGGAGCTGTTTTTT. It translates to CASSIVGQGNTGELFF. The variable domain in full, completed from reference TRBV19 and TRBJ2-2, reads DGGITQSPKYLFRKEGQNVTLSCEQNLNHDAMYWYRQDPGQGLRLIYYSQIVNDFQKGDIAEGYSVSREKKESFPLTVTSAQKNPTAFYLCASSIVGQGNTGELFFGEGSRLTVL.

V gene TRBV6-5 combines with J gene TRBJ2-2; TRBD1 agrees at 11 bases. CDR1 and CDR2 (germline): MNHEY, SVGAGI. This CDR3 spans 15 amino acids. J was trimmed by 7 bases and V by 6 bases; bases with no gene match: 7. DNA of the CDR3: TGTGCCAGCAGCGCCCGGGACAGGGGGAGCGGGGAGCTGTTTTTT. Protein product: CASSARDRGSGELFF.

CDR3 DNA: TGTGCCAGCAGCCCCCGGGGACAGGGGGGGCGAGAAAAACTGTTTTTT. It encodes CASSPRGQGGREKLFF. The J gene is TRBJ1-4, the V gene TRBV28; TRBD1 aligns across 11 bases. Unmatched junction bases numbered 11, after V lost 6 bases and J lost 8 bases. Germline CDR1 is MDHEN and CDR2 is SYDVKM. There are 16 residues in the CDR3.

The J gene is TRBJ2-5, the V gene TRBV5-3; D might be TRBD2 (5 bases). TRBV5-3 is an open reading frame whose function is uncertain. The length of the CDR3 is 16 residues. Deletions cut 0 bases from V and 5 bases from J, with 17 bases between. The DNA of the CDR3 is TGTGCCAGAAGCTTGGCGAGGAGGCCCCGAGGGGAGACCCAGTACTTC. Translating gives CARSLARRPRGETQYF.

This clone was picked up a small number of times. The gene calls are TRBV27 and TRBJ2-1; a weak D match, TRBD2 (6 bases). The V end was cut by 10 bases, the J end by 4 bases, with 17 bases between. CDR1 MNHEY and CDR2 SMNVEV come from the germline V gene (reference sequence). CDR3 length: 14 residues. The CDR3 DNA sequence: TGTGCCACGCCGGGACTGGTGACTTACAATGAGCAGTTCTTC. Protein sequence: CATPGLVTYNEQFF.

The rearrangement joins TRBV6-2 or TRBV6-3 to TRBJ2-2; 9 positions agree with TRBD2. Losses at the gene ends were 0 bases for V and 4 bases for J; bases not matched to a gene: 9. CDR1 is MNHEY and CDR2 is SVGEGT in the germline V gene. This CDR3 contains 18 residues. CDR3 nucleotide sequence: TGTGCCAGCAGTTACTCGAAGGGACTAGCACATCGCACCGGGGAGCTGTTTTTT. It yields the protein CASSYSKGLAHRTGELFF.

The chain is built from TRBV11-2 and TRBJ2-4; a possible D gene is TRBD2 (5 bases). The germline V gene has CDR1 SGHAT and CDR2 FQNNGV. This CDR3 is 14 amino acids long. The V and J ends lost 6 bases and 2 bases respectively, with 11 bases between them. Written as DNA, the CDR3 is TGTGCCAGCAGTCGTCCGGGGTCCAAAAACATTCAGTACTTC. It is translated as CASSRPGSKNIQYF.

This chain uses TRBV6-5 with TRBJ2-7, with D perhaps TRBD2 (6 bases). This CDR3 is built from 14 residues. Germline-derived CDR1 and CDR2 are MNHEY and SVGAGI. V shed 2 bases and J shed 7 bases, with 15 bases lying between them. The DNA for the CDR3 is TGTGCCAGCAGTTACCGACGGGGGATTGGGGAGCAGTACTTC. Its translation: CASSYRRGIGEQYF.

The rearrangement uses TRBV9 and TRBJ2-7; 7 bases align to TRBD1. The CDR3 has 16 residues. The V and J ends lost 4 bases and 2 bases, in that order; junction bases with no gene match: 12. From germline, CDR1 is SGDLS and CDR2 YYNGEE. CDR3 in amino acids: CASSPHGQVRPYEQYF. The DNA for the CDR3 is TGTGCCAGCAGCCCACACGGACAGGTTAGACCCTACGAGCAGTACTTC.

J is TRBJ2-2 and V is TRBV3-1 (or the pseudogene TRBV3-2); unclear D gene. The V end lost 4 bases, the J end lost 4 bases, and 13 bases lay between the germline ends. Germline CDR1 LGHDT, CDR2 YNNKEL (reference sequence). The CDR3 contains 15 residues. This chain's CDR3 is CASSRPSLTTGELFF. In nucleotides, the CDR3 is TGTGCCAGCAGCCGGCCCTCTTTAACCACCGGGGAGCTGTTTTTT.

The chain couples TRBV27 to TRBJ2-2; 8 positions agree with TRBD1. Germline V gene data show CDR1 as MNHEY and CDR2 as SMNVEV (reference sequence). After removal of 0 bases from V and 7 bases from J, the junction contained 7 bases not matched to a gene. The CDR3 has 16 residues. Here the CDR3 reads CASSLSPGGFGGELFF. CDR3 DNA: TGTGCCAGCAGTTTATCGCCAGGGGGCTTTGGCGGGGAGCTGTTTTTT.

The genes are TRBV3-1 (or the pseudogene TRBV3-2) and TRBJ1-6; 10 bases map to TRBD1. The CDR3 has 14 residues. Losses at the gene ends were 4 bases for V and 8 bases for J; bases not matched to a gene: 2. Germline-derived CDR1 and CDR2 are LGHDT and YNNKEL (reference sequence). CDR3 sequence reads: CASSPTGGDSPLHF. CDR3 nucleotide sequence: TGTGCCAGCAGCCCGACAGGGGGCGATTCACCCCTCCACTTT.

CDR3 DNA: TGTGCCAGCAGCTTATATATTGGCACAGATACGCAGTATTTT. Translation gives CASSLYIGTDTQYF. V and J are TRBV7-8 and TRBJ2-3, with D hard to call. The CDR3 has 14 amino acids. CDR1 and CDR2 (germline): SGHVS, FQNEAQ. V was clipped by 2 bases and J by 1 base, with 7 bases between them. The complete variable domain, with remaining parts taken from reference TRBV7-8 and TRBJ2-3, reads GAGVSQSPRYKVAKRGQDVALRCDPISGHVSLFWYQQALGQGPEFLTYFQNEAQLDKSGLPSDRFFAERPEGSVSTLKIQRTQQEDSAVYLCASSLYIGTDTQYFGPGTRLTVL.

This CDR3 is CASTPEIGVSPLHF. The CDR3 DNA reads as TGTGCCAGCACTCCTGAAATAGGGGTTTCACCCCTCCACTTT. This sequence joins TRBV6-4 and TRBJ1-6, with D possibly matching TRBD1 (5 bases). With 7 bases removed from V and 9 bases from J, the gap between germline ends came to 16 bases. The CDR3 length is 14 residues. CDR1 and CDR2 from the germline V gene are MRHNA and SNTAGT.

This clone was recorded a few times. The gene calls are TRBV10-3 and TRBJ1-1, with D perhaps matching TRBD1 (5 bases). Trimming removed 0 bases from V and 2 bases from J, with 13 bases in between. Germline V CDR1 and CDR2: ENHRY, SYGVKD. This CDR3 region has 16 residues. Written as DNA, the CDR3 is TGTGCCATCAGTGAGTCAGGCAGGGAAACCAACACTGAAGCTTTCTTT. It specifies CAISESGRETNTEAFF.